Listed below are T cell receptor beta chains from one sample, sequenced in a study of cytomegalovirus exposure and HLA in healthy donors. Some clones are missing from TCRdb's copy, which holds only in-frame ones; the method was immunoSEQ multiplex PCR. This sample has about 190,000 clones, with roughly four fifths found just once. Sequenced sample: PBMCs. These receptor sequences come from a woman aged 25-40 years in good health and CMV-seropositive. Each CDR3 is given with its conserved first and last residue. D genes are given only for firm matches. A clone size is listed for some rows: how often the clone was seen (once, few, many), or a class if it is expanded.

>TRBJ1-1|TRBV30|-|-
TGTGCCTGGAGTGTACACCCAGGGAACACTGAAGCTTTCTTT
CAWSVHPGNTEAFF
>TRBJ1-1|TRBV14|-|-
TGTGCCAGCAGCCAGCTAAACAGGGTGGCCCTGAACACTGAAGCTTTCTTT
CASSQLNRVALNTEAFF
>TRBJ2-7|TRBV5-8|-|-
TGTGCCAGCAGCTTTGGGGTAGCCGGAGGTGACGAGCAGTACTTC
CASSFGVAGGDEQYF
>TRBJ1-6|TRBV9|-|-
TGTGCCAGCAGCCCCCGGGGGACGGAATTGGCCCTCCACTTT
CASSPRGTELALHF
>TRBJ2-7|TRBV28|TRBD2|-
TGTGCCAGCAGTCCTCCGAGCGGGAGGAGCTCCTACGAGCAGTACTTC
CASSPPSGRSSYEQYF
>TRBJ2-7|TRBV2|-|-
TGTGCCAGCAGTCTAGAAAAATCCTACGAGCAGTACTTC
CASSLEKSYEQYF
>TRBJ2-3|TRBV2|TRBD1|-
TGTGCCAGCACGCGACAGGGTAGCACAGATACGCAGTATTTT
CASTRQGSTDTQYF
>TRBJ1-2|TRBV19|-|-
TGTGCCAGTAGTATAGAGGCAGGCCCGTGGTATGGCTACACCTTC
CASSIEAGPWYGYTF
>TRBJ1-5|TRBV19|TRBD1|-
TGTGCCAGTACCCCCGGGACAGGGGGCAATCAGCCCCAGCATTTT
CASTPGTGGNQPQHF
>TRBJ2-5|TRBV30|-|-
TGTGCCTGGAGTGCAGGGCTACATGGGGAGACCCAGTACTTC
CAWSAGLHGETQYF
>TRBJ2-2|TRBV7-6|-|-
TGTGCCAGCAGCTTATTTACAGGAACGAACACCGGGGAGCTGTTTTTT
CASSLFTGTNTGELFF
>TRBJ1-1|TRBV28|TRBD1|once
TGTGCCAGCAGTTCCCCCAGGGGGAGACACACTGAAGCTTTCTTT
CASSSPRGRHTEAFF
>TRBJ2-1|TRBV7-3|-|-
TGTGCCAGCAGCTTAATGAGCGTAGAAAATGAGCAGTTCTTC
CASSLMSVENEQFF
>TRBJ2-7|TRBV7-2|TRBD1|few
TGTGCCAGCAGCCAGGGACAGGGGGCCTTCTACGAGCAGTACTTC
CASSQGQGAFYEQYF
>TRBJ2-2|TRBV6-5|TRBD1|-
TGTGCCAGCAGGGGACAGGGGGTAGGCACCGGGGAGCTGTTTTTT
CASRGQGVGTGELFF
>TRBJ2-1|TRBV15|-|-
TGTGCCACCAGCAGAGATACATGGAATGAGCAGTTCTTC
CATSRDTWNEQFF
>TRBJ2-1|TRBV5-5|TRBD2|-
TGTGCCAGCAGCCGGACTAGACAGCAGTTCTTC
CASSRTRQQFF
>TRBJ1-1|TRBV19|-|-
TGTGCCAGTAGTCGGCAAAGGGGGGGCACTGAAGCTTTCTTT
CASSRQRGGTEAFF
>TRBJ2-7|TRBV29-1|TRBD1|-
TGCAGCGTTGCAGGGGGTGGGGGCGAGCAGTACTTC
CSVAGGGGEQYF
>TRBJ2-7|TRBV7-8|TRBD2|once
TGTGCCAGCAGCCCAAGACTAGCGAATGAGCAGTACTTC
CASSPRLANEQYF
>TRBJ1-1|TRBV11-2|-|once
TGTGCCAGCAGCCCCGTCCAGGGTCACAACACTGAAGCTTTCTTT
CASSPVQGHNTEAFF
>TRBJ2-6|TRBV5-6|TRBD2|-
TGTGCCAGCAGCTCTAGCGGGAGGCCCCCTGGGGCCAACGTCCTGACTTTC
CASSSSGRPPGANVLTF
>TRBJ2-3|TRBV9|-|-
TGTGCCAGCAGCGTAGAGGGGGGGCCTACAGATACGCAGTATTTT
CASSVEGGPTDTQYF
>TRBJ2-2|TRBV18|-|few
TGTGCCAGCTACCGTTCTGGGGCGGAGAACACCGGGGAGCTGTTTTTT
CASYRSGAENTGELFF
>TRBJ2-1|TRBV7-2|TRBD2|-
TGTGCCAGCAGCTCACGACTAGCGGGAGTGGGTAATGAGCAGTTCTTC
CASSSRLAGVGNEQFF
>TRBJ1-4|TRBV7-9|-|-
TGTGCCAGCAGCCAGTCGAATGAAAAACTGTTTTTT
CASSQSNEKLFF
>TRBJ2-5|TRBV6-5|-|-
TGTGCCAGCAGCAGGGAAGAGACCCAGTACTTC
CASSREETQYF
>TRBJ2-1|TRBV5-1|-|-
TGCGCCAGCAGCTTCTCTAGCGAGCTGGGAAAGTTCTTC
CASSFSSELGKFF
>TRBJ1-2|TRBV6-1|TRBD1|-
TGTGCCAGCAGTGTTGACAGGGGGTCAAACTATGGCTACACCTTC
CASSVDRGSNYGYTF
>TRBJ2-7|TRBV9|TRBD2|-
TGTGCCAGCAGCGTTAGCGGGAGGGCGGGTGAGCAGTACTTC
CASSVSGRAGEQYF
>TRBJ2-1|TRBV30|TRBD2|-
TGTGCCTGGAGTGCGGGACTAGCGGCCTACAATGAGCAGTTCTTC
CAWSAGLAAYNEQFF
>TRBJ1-1|TRBV6-5|-|-
TGTGCCAGCAGACCACCGGGACTGGGGAACACTGAAGCTTTCTTT
CASRPPGLGNTEAFF
>TRBJ2-7|TRBV29-1|TRBD1|few
TGCAGCGTTGACGGAGGACAGGCCTCCTACGAGCAGTACTTC
CSVDGGQASYEQYF
>TRBJ1-1|TRBV9|TRBD1|-
TGTGCCAGCAGCCCGAGGGGGCGCATCACTGAAGCTTTCTTT
CASSPRGRITEAFF
>TRBJ2-7|TRBV5-1|TRBD2|-
TGCGCCAGCAGCTTGGGCGGGAGTACAACCTACGAGCAGTACTTC
CASSLGGSTTYEQYF
>TRBJ2-7|TRBV5-1|TRBD2|-
TGCGCCAGCAGACAGACTAGCGGGTTCTACGAGCAGTACTTC
CASRQTSGFYEQYF
>TRBJ1-5|TRBV6-6|TRBD1|-
TGTGCCAGCAGTGCCTACAGGGGAGAGGGCAATCAGCCCCAGCATTTT
CASSAYRGEGNQPQHF
>TRBJ2-1|TRBV5-1|-|-
TGCGCCAGCAGCTTGCAGATGGGAGTTTCCTACAATGAGCAGTTCTTC
CASSLQMGVSYNEQFF
>TRBJ2-1|TRBV30|-|-
TGTGCCTGGAGCGGGGTGACCTACAATGAGCAGTTCTTC
CAWSGVTYNEQFF
>TRBJ1-5|TRBV19|-|-
TGTGCCAGTAGTAAGTATGGGCAGCGCAATCAGCCCCAGCATTTT
CASSKYGQRNQPQHF
>TRBJ2-3|TRBV6-4|TRBD2|-
TGTGCCAGCAGACCGGGACTAGCGGGAAGCACAGATACGCAGTATTTT
CASRPGLAGSTDTQYF
>TRBJ2-3|TRBV9|TRBD1|-
TGTGCCAGCAGCCCGCGACAGGGAGTAGCAGATACGCAGTATTTT
CASSPRQGVADTQYF
>TRBJ1-2|TRBV29-1|TRBD1|-
TGCAGCGCCGGATTGGGACAGAACTATGGCTACACCTTC
CSAGLGQNYGYTF
>TRBJ2-1|TRBV29-1|-|-
TGCAGCTCAAGGGGAGGTGAAACCTACAATGAGCAGTTCTTC
CSSRGGETYNEQFF